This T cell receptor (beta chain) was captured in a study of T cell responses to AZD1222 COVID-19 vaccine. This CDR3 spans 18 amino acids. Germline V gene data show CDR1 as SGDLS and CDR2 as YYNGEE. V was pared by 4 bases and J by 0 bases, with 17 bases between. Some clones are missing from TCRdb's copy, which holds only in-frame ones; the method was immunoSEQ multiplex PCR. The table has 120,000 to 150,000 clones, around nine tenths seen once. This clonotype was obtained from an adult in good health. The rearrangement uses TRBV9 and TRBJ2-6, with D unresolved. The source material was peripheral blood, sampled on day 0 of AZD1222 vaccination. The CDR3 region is CASSTREGDLSGANVLTF. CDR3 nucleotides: TGTGCCAGCAGCACCCGAGAAGGCGATCTCTCTGGGGCCAACGTCCTGACTTTC.